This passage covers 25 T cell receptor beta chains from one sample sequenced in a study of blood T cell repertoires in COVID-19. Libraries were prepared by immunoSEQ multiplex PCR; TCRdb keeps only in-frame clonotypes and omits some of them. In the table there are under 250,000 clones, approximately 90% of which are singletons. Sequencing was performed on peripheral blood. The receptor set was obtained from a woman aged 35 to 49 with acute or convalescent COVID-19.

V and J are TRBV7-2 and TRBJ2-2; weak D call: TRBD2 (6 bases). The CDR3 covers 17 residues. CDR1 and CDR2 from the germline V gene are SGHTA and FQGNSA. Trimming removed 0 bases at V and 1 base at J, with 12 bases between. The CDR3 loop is CASSLAGGLLNTGELFF. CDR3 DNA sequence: TGTGCCAGCAGCTTAGCTGGGGGACTTCTGAACACCGGGGAGCTGTTTTTT.

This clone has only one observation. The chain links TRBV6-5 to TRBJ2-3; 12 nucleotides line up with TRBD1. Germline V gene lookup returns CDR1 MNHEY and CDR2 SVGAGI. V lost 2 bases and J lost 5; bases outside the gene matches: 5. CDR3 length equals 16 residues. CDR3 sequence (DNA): TGTGCCAGCAGTTACCAGGGACAGGGGGCGAAAGATACGCAGTATTTT. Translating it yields CASSYQGQGAKDTQYF.

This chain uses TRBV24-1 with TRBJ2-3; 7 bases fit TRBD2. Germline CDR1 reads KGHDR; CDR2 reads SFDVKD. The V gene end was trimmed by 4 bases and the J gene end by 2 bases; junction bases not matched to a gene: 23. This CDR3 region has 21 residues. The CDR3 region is CATSDPAQPSRDYQHTDTQYF. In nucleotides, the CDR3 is TGTGCCACCAGTGACCCCGCTCAGCCCTCCCGGGACTACCAACACACAGATACGCAGTATTTT.

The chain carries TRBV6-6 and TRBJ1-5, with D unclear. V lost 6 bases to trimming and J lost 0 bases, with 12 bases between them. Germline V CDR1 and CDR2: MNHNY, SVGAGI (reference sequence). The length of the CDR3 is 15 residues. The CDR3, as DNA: TGTGCCAGCAGCCAGGAATTATATAGCAATCAGCCCCAGCATTTT. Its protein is CASSQELYSNQPQHF.

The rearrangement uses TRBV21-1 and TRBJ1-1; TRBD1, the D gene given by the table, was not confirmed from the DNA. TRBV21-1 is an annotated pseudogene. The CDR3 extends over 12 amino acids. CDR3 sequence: CASSKQETEAFF. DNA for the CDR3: TGTGCCAGCAGCAAACAGGAAACTGAAGCTTTCTTT.

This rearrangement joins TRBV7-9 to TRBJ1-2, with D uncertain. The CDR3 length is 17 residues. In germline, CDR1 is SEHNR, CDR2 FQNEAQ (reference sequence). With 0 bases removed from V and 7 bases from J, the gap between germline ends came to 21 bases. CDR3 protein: CASSLASRRYGGGGYTF. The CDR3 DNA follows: TGTGCCAGCAGCTTAGCGTCACGAAGGTACGGCGGAGGTGGCTACACCTTC.

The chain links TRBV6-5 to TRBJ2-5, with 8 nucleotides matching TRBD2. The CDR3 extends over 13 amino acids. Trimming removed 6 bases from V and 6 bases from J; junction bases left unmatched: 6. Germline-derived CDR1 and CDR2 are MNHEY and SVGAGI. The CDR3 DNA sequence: TGTGCCAGCAGGAGGACTAGCAGACAGACCCAGTACTTC. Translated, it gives CASRRTSRQTQYF.

CDR3 DNA: TGTGCCTGGAGTGCCCCTACGAGTTTGTCCCAGCATTTT. Its translation: CAWSAPTSLSQHF. The chain employs TRBV30 and TRBJ1-5, with D hard to call. CDR1 is GTSNPN and CDR2 is SVGIG in the germline V gene (reference sequence). The CDR3 consists of 13 residues. V lost 1 base and J lost 11, with 15 bases in between.

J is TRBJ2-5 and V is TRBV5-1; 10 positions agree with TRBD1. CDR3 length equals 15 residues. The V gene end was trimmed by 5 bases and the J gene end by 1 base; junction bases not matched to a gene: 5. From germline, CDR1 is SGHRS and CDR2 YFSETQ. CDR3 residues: CASRSGQGIQETQYF. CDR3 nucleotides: TGCGCCAGCAGGTCGGGACAGGGGATCCAAGAGACCCAGTACTTC.

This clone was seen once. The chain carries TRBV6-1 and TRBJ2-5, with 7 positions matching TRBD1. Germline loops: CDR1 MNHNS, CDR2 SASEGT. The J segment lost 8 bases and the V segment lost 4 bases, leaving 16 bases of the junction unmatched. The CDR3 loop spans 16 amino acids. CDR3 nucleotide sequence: TGTGCCAGCAGTGCAGGGGGAGACATTACCAAGAGAACCCAGTACTTC. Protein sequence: CASSAGGDITKRTQYF.

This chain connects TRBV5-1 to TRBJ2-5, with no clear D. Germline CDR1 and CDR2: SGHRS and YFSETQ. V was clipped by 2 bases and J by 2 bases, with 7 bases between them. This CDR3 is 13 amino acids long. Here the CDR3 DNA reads TGCGCCAGCAGCTTTAACAGTCAAGAGACCCAGTACTTC. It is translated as CASSFNSQETQYF.

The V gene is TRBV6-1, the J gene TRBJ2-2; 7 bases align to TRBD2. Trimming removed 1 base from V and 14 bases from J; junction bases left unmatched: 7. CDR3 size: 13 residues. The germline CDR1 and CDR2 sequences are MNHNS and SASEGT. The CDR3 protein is CASSEVVSGSLFF. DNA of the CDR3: TGTGCCAGCAGTGAAGTAGTTAGCGGGTCCCTGTTTTTT.

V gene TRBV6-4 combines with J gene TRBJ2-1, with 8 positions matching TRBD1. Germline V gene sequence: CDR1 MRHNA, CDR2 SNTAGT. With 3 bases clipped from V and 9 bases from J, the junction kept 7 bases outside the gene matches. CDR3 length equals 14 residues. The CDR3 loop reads CASSEGQVFGEQFF. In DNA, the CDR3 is TGTGCCAGCAGTGAGGGACAGGTGTTCGGTGAGCAGTTCTTC.

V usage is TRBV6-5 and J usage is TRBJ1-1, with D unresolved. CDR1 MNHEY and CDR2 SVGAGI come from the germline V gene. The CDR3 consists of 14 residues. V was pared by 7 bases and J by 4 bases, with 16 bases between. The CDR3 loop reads CASTNGPRGTEAFF. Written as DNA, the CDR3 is TGTGCCAGCACAAACGGGCCTCGGGGCACTGAAGCTTTCTTT.

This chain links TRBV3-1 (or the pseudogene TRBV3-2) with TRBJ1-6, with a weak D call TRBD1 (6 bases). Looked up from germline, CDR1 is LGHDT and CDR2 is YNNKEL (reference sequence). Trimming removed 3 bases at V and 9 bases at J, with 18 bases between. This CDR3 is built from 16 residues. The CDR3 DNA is TGTGCCAGCAGCCAGGGGCTCGGGGGGGGCTTTTCACCCCTCCACTTT. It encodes CASSQGLGGGFSPLHF.

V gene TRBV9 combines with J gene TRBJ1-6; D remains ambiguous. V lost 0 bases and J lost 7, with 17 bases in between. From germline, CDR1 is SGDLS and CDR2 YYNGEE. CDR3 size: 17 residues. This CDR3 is CASSVEVSGLGNSPLHF. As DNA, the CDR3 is TGTGCCAGCAGCGTAGAGGTATCGGGGTTGGGGAATTCACCCCTCCACTTT.

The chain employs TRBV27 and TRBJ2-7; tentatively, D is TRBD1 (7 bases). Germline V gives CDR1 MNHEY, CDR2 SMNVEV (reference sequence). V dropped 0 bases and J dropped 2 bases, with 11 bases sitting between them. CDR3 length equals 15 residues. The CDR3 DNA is TGTGCCAGCAGTTTATCGGGGGGACAGACCTACGAGCAGTACGTC. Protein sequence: CASSLSGGQTYEQYV.

As DNA, the CDR3 is TGTGCTAGTGGTCCCGGGACAGCAGATGAAAAACTGTTTTTT. Its protein product is CASGPGTADEKLFF. The rearrangement joins TRBV12-5 to TRBJ1-4; 7 bases fit TRBD1. CDR3 length: 14 amino acids. Trimming at V came to 5 bases and at J to 6 bases, leaving 6 bases not matched to a gene. Germline V lookup: CDR1 LGHNT, CDR2 FRNRAP.

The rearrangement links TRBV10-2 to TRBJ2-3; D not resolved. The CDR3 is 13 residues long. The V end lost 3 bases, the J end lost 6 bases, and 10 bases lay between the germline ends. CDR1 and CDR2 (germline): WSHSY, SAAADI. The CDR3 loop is CASSEQMEDTQYF. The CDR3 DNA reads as TGCGCCAGCAGTGAACAAATGGAGGATACGCAGTATTTT.

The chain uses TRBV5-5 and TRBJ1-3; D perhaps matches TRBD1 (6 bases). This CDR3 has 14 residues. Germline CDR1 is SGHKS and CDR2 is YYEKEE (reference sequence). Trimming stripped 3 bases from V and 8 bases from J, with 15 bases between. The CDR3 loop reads CASSSTGIVDTIYF. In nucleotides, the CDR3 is TGTGCCAGCAGCTCAACAGGGATCGTGGACACCATATATTTT.

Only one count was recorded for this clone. The CDR3 region has the DNA TGTGCCAGTAGTCCGGGGACGGGGACAGCACATTACTCTGGAAACACCATATATTTT. Its protein is CASSPGTGTAHYSGNTIYF. The chain uses TRBV19 and TRBJ1-3; 7 bases fit TRBD1. CDR1 and CDR2 (germline): LNHDA, SQIVND (reference sequence). The CDR3 extends over 19 amino acids. The trim removed 5 bases at V and 0 bases at J, leaving 16 bases unmatched.

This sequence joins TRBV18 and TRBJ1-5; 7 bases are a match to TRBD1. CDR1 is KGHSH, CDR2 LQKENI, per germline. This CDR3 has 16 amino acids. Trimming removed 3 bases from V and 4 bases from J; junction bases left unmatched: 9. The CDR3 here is CASSPRTGGGNQPQHF. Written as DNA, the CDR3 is TGTGCCAGCTCACCGCGGACAGGCGGTGGAAATCAGCCCCAGCATTTT.

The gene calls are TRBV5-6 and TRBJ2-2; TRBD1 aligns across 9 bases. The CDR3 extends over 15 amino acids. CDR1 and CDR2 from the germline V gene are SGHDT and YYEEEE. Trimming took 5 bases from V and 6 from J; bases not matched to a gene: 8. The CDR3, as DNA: TGTGCCAGCAGACACACAGGGGGCGCAGCCGGGGAGCTGTTTTTT. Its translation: CASRHTGGAAGELFF.

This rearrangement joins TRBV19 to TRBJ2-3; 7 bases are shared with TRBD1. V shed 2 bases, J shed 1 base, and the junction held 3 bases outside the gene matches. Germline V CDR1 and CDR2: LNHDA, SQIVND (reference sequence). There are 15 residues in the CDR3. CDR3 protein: CASSIKTGGTDTQYF. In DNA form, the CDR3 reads TGTGCCAGTAGTATAAAAACAGGGGGCACAGATACGCAGTATTTT.

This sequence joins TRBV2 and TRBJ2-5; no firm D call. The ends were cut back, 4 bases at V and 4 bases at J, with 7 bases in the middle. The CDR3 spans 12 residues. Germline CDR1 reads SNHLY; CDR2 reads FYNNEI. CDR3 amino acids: CASSVLPETQYF. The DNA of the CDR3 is TGTGCCAGCAGTGTTCTACCAGAGACCCAGTACTTC.